A single sample gave rise to the 30 T cell receptor beta chains below, sequenced in a study of control samples from healthy donors and cancer patients. Repertoires were generated with immunoSEQ multiplex PCR, while TCRdb's copy carries only in-frame clones and drops some. In the table there are tens of thousands of clones, over 75% of which are singletons. The source material was blood. The origin of the receptors is a woman aged 45-60 years in good health.

J is TRBJ2-7 and V is TRBV2; 8 nucleotides match TRBD1. Germline CDR1 is SNHLY and CDR2 is FYNNEI. Germline trimming cut 7 bases from V and 6 bases from J; bases unmatched to any gene: 8. The CDR3 loop spans 13 amino acids. CDR3 coding DNA: TGTGCCAGCAAGGGGACAGGAGGCATCGAGCAGTACTTC. The encoded protein is CASKGTGGIEQYF.

This clone was seen a single time. The chain joins TRBV5-1 to TRBJ1-1; no reliable D call. V lost 3 bases and J 1 base, leaving 7 bases between the germline ends. CDR1 and CDR2 (germline): SGHRS, YFSETQ. CDR3 size: 13 residues. The CDR3: CASSSQWNTEAFF. CDR3 in DNA: TGCGCCAGCAGCTCGCAGTGGAACACTGAAGCTTTCTTT. The full variable domain, completed using reference TRBV5-1 and TRBJ1-1, is KAGVTQTPRYLIKTRGQQVTLSCSPISGHRSVSWYQQTPGQGLQFLFEYFSETQRNKGNFPGRFSGRQFSNSRSEMNVSTLELGDSALYLCASSSQWNTEAFFGQGTRLTVV.

This chain uses TRBV9 with TRBJ1-1; D gene unclear. Trimming cost V 3 bases and J 3 bases, with 12 bases left between them. The CDR3 consists of 14 residues. CDR1 and CDR2 from the germline V gene are SGDLS and YYNGEE. The CDR3 here is CASSDDGSDTEAFF. CDR3 nucleotide sequence: TGTGCCAGCAGCGATGACGGATCAGACACTGAAGCTTTCTTT.

The rearrangement links TRBV28 to TRBJ1-1; tentatively, D is TRBD1 (6 bases). The CDR3 has 14 amino acids. The germline gives CDR1 MDHEN, CDR2 SYDVKM. V dropped 2 bases and J dropped 1 base, with 8 bases sitting between them. Here the CDR3 reads CASSLEDRNTEAFF. The CDR3 DNA follows: TGTGCCAGCAGTTTAGAGGACAGGAACACTGAAGCTTTCTTT.

V usage is TRBV5-1 and J usage is TRBJ1-3, with D possibly matching TRBD1 (5 bases). Trimming removed 1 base from V and 0 bases from J, with 14 bases in between. This CDR3 spans 17 amino acids. Per the germline V gene, CDR1 is SGHRS and CDR2 is YFSETQ. The DNA for the CDR3 is TGCGCCAGCAGCTTGAGCTTTCCAGGGTCCTCTGGAAACACCATATATTTT. Its protein product is CASSLSFPGSSGNTIYF.

The chain recombines TRBV6-5 with TRBJ1-2, with 7 bases lining up with TRBD1. Germline assignment: CDR1 MNHEY and CDR2 SVGAGI. The CDR3 has 15 residues. V shed 2 bases and J 5 bases; nucleotides not matched to a gene: 8. The chain's CDR3 is CASSYPGQAHYGYTF. CDR3 sequence (DNA): TGTGCCAGCAGTTACCCCGGACAGGCCCATTATGGCTACACCTTC.

The V gene is TRBV18, the J gene TRBJ2-6; the D gene is possibly TRBD1 (6 bases). V lost 3 bases and J lost 0, with 9 bases in between. Per germline, CDR1 KGHSH and CDR2 LQKENI. CDR3 length: 16 amino acids. The CDR3 loop reads CASSPQGSSGANVLTF. The CDR3 DNA is TGTGCCAGCTCACCTCAGGGGAGCTCTGGGGCCAACGTCCTGACTTTC.

The rearrangement uses TRBV5-1 and TRBJ2-5; D may be TRBD1 or TRBD2 (5 bases each). Per germline, CDR1 SGHRS and CDR2 YFSETQ. The CDR3 consists of 13 residues. Trimming removed 5 bases from V and 4 bases from J, with 12 bases in between. Here the CDR3 DNA reads TGCGCCAGCAGTAAGTCCGGGGCAGAGACCCAGTACTTC. It codes for CASSKSGAETQYF.

The chain couples TRBV10-3 to TRBJ2-7, with 10 bases matching TRBD1. The junction had 10 bases not matched to a gene; V was cut back by 5 bases and J by 3 bases. The CDR3 covers 16 residues. From germline, CDR1 is ENHRY and CDR2 SYGVKD. This CDR3 is CAISPPPGQGIYEQYF. The CDR3 coding sequence is TGTGCCATCAGTCCTCCCCCGGGACAGGGGATCTACGAGCAGTACTTC.

This clone was detected a few times. This chain connects TRBV5-6 to TRBJ2-7, with 8 nucleotides matching TRBD1. Trimming at V came to 1 base and at J to 7 bases, leaving 7 bases not matched to a gene. Germline CDR1 SGHDT, CDR2 YYEEEE. This CDR3 has 14 residues. The CDR3 sequence: CASSLRTGHIEQYF. The CDR3 DNA reads as TGTGCCAGCAGCTTGCGGACAGGGCATATTGAGCAGTACTTC.

This chain connects TRBV7-2 to TRBJ2-2; D unclear. Trimming stripped 3 bases from V and 6 bases from J, with 17 bases between. The CDR3 covers 16 residues. Germline loops: CDR1 SGHTA, CDR2 FQGNSA. The CDR3 loop is CASSFVALSDPGELFF. DNA of the CDR3: TGTGCCAGCAGCTTCGTCGCTTTGAGCGACCCCGGGGAGCTGTTTTTT.

This clone was found once. V is TRBV29-1 and J is TRBJ1-4; weak D call: TRBD1 (6 bases). Germline values: CDR1 SQVTM, CDR2 ANQGSEA. The CDR3 consists of 15 residues. V lost 7 bases and J lost 8, with 23 bases in between. The CDR3 reads CSAYPAGGLGEKLFF. Written as DNA, the CDR3 is TGCAGCGCCTACCCAGCGGGGGGCCTGGGAGAAAAACTGTTTTTT.

The chain carries TRBV6-5 and TRBJ2-1; 8 nucleotides line up with TRBD2. The germline CDR1 and CDR2 sequences are MNHEY and SVGAGI. The CDR3 is 14 amino acids. J gave up 5 bases and V 6 bases, and 6 bases lay outside the gene matches. The CDR3 loop reads CASSWTSPDNEQFF. The CDR3 DNA reads as TGTGCCAGCAGCTGGACTAGCCCCGACAATGAGCAGTTCTTC.

The rearrangement joins TRBV19 to TRBJ1-2; D remains unclear. Trimming pared 1 base from V and 9 bases from J, leaving 12 bases between. CDR1 and CDR2 from the germline V gene are LNHDA and SQIVND (reference sequence). The CDR3 is made up of 13 amino acids. The CDR3 DNA reads as TGTGCCAGTAGTATAGCTGGGTACGATAGCTACACCTTC. It translates to CASSIAGYDSYTF.

The V call is TRBV10-3, the J call TRBJ1-2, with 12 nucleotides matching TRBD1. V was clipped by 6 bases and J by 8 bases; unmatched bases: 4. The CDR3 has 13 residues. Germline V gene lookup returns CDR1 ENHRY and CDR2 SYGVKD. This CDR3 reads CAIRGQGAGGYTF. The DNA of the CDR3 is TGTGCCATCAGGGGACAGGGGGCCGGGGGCTACACCTTC.

The rearrangement uses TRBV10-2 and TRBJ2-1; 11 bases fit TRBD2. This CDR3 region has 15 residues. The V segment lost 6 bases and the J segment 7 bases; nucleotides outside the gene matches: 8. The germline V gene encodes CDR1 WSHSY and CDR2 SAAADI. The CDR3: CASSTTSGVGNEQFF. The CDR3, as DNA: TGCGCCAGCAGCACGACTAGCGGGGTAGGGAATGAGCAGTTCTTC.

The genes are TRBV12-3 or TRBV12-4 and TRBJ2-2; D unclear. The V end was cut by 7 bases, the J end by 0 bases, with 6 bases between. This CDR3 is built from 13 residues. The CDR3 DNA reads TGTGCCAGCACCAGCCCGAACACCGGGGAGCTGTTTTTT. Residues: CASTSPNTGELFF.

This chain joins TRBV27 and TRBJ1-6, with D possibly matching TRBD1 (5 bases). V was shortened by 3 bases and J by 8 bases, with 8 bases between the two germline ends. This CDR3 comprises 13 residues. CDR1 and CDR2 (germline): MNHEY, SMNVEV (reference sequence). DNA of the CDR3: TGTGCCAGCAGTTTCCAGGGCGATTCACCCCTCCACTTT. This sequence encodes CASSFQGDSPLHF.

V is TRBV6-4 and J is TRBJ1-2, with D tentatively TRBD1 (5 bases). The CDR3 length is 13 residues. The germline gives CDR1 MRHNA, CDR2 SNTAGT. V dropped 4 bases and J dropped 4 bases, with 10 bases sitting between them. In nucleotides, the CDR3 is TGTGCCAGCAGTGCCGGGGACGGCTATGGCTACACCTTC. Encoded protein: CASSAGDGYGYTF.

The chain carries TRBV21-1 and TRBJ2-7; TRBD1 reflects the table's D call only, with no check against the DNA. TRBV21-1 corresponds to a pseudogene. The CDR3 runs to 13 residues. This CDR3 reads CASSKGDHYEQYF. CDR3 nucleotide sequence: TGTGCCAGCAGTAAGGGGGACCACTACGAGCAGTACTTC.

This rearrangement joins TRBV18 to TRBJ1-2, with 9 bases fitting TRBD1. CDR1 and CDR2 from the germline V gene are KGHSH and LQKENI. The V segment lost 6 bases and the J segment 2 bases; nucleotides outside the gene matches: 7. This CDR3 region has 15 residues. The CDR3 here is CASSRDRASNYGYTF. CDR3 bases: TGTGCCAGCTCGCGGGACAGGGCATCCAACTATGGCTACACCTTC.

The chain carries TRBV6-1 and TRBJ2-2; D ambiguous. From germline, CDR1 is MNHNS and CDR2 SASEGT. The CDR3 has 15 residues. V lost 3 bases and J lost 0, with 8 bases in between. In DNA, the CDR3 is TGTGCCAGCAGTGACAGCGTCGCGAACACCGGGGAGCTGTTTTTT. Residues: CASSDSVANTGELFF.

The CDR3 DNA sequence: TGTGCCTGGAGTCCACAGCCGAACACTGGACTGTTTTTT. This sequence encodes CAWSPQPNTGLFF. This rearrangement joins TRBV30 to TRBJ1-4; no firm D call. Germline CDR1 GTSNPN, CDR2 SVGIG (reference sequence). V was pared by 2 bases and J by 13 bases, with 17 bases between. The CDR3 sequence is 13 residues long.

This chain connects TRBV10-3 to TRBJ2-7, with 15 bases aligning to TRBD2. The trim removed 3 bases at V and 4 bases at J, leaving 13 bases unmatched. This CDR3 spans 19 amino acids. Germline lookup yields CDR1 ENHRY and CDR2 SYGVKD. DNA for the CDR3: TGTGCCATCAGTGACCCCATGTTGGGACTAGCGGGGGGCTCATACGAGCAGTACTTC. Translating it yields CAISDPMLGLAGGSYEQYF.

The chain joins TRBV3-1 (or the pseudogene TRBV3-2) to TRBJ1-4, with no clear D. Looked up from germline, CDR1 is LGHDT and CDR2 is YNNKEL (reference sequence). Deletions cut 3 bases from V and 4 bases from J, with 3 bases between. This CDR3 is 12 amino acids long. The CDR3 bases are TGTGCCAGCAGCCAGAGTAATGAAAAACTGTTTTTT. Protein sequence: CASSQSNEKLFF.

This clone appeared a single time. The chain is built from TRBV2 and TRBJ1-1; 7 bases map to TRBD1. The CDR3 runs 15 residues. V trimming: 1 base; J trimming: 1 base; junction bases outside the gene matches: 3. CDR1 SNHLY and CDR2 FYNNEI come from the germline V gene. For the CDR3, the DNA is TGTGCCAGCAGTGAAGTGGACAGGACGAACACTGAAGCTTTCTTT. Translation gives CASSEVDRTNTEAFF.

V gene TRBV11-3 combines with J gene TRBJ2-1; no definite D call. This CDR3 is 17 amino acids long. The V end lost 5 bases, the J end lost 0 bases, and 17 bases lay between the germline ends. From germline, CDR1 is SGHNT and CDR2 YENEEA. DNA for the CDR3: TGTGCCAGCAGCGATGGGCGACGCCGGAGCTCCTACAATGAGCAGTTCTTC. This codes for CASSDGRRRSSYNEQFF.

The V gene is TRBV7-9, the J gene TRBJ2-3; D unresolved. The CDR3 is made up of 17 amino acids. With 6 bases removed from V and 2 bases from J, the gap between germline ends came to 21 bases. Germline V lookup: CDR1 SEHNR, CDR2 FQNEAQ (reference sequence). This CDR3 is CASSPPQFLSLTDTQYF. CDR3 coding DNA: TGTGCCAGCAGTCCACCTCAGTTTTTATCCCTCACAGATACGCAGTATTTT.

The table lists this clone with a count of one. The chain couples TRBV5-1 to TRBJ2-7; D perhaps matches TRBD2 (6 bases). The V end was cut by 0 bases, the J end by 4 bases, with 8 bases between. The CDR3 is made up of 13 amino acids. Germline V gene lookup returns CDR1 SGHRS and CDR2 YFSETQ. The CDR3 region is CASSLAEGYEQYF. In nucleotides, the CDR3 is TGCGCCAGCAGCTTGGCGGAGGGTTACGAGCAGTACTTC.

V gene TRBV4-2 combines with J gene TRBJ2-6; tentatively, D is TRBD2 (5 bases). The ends were cut back, 4 bases at V and 1 base at J, with 20 bases in the middle. From germline, CDR1 is LGHNA and CDR2 YNFKEQ. CDR3 length equals 19 residues. The CDR3 region has the DNA TGTGCCAGCAGCCCGCGCCGTGAGGGTAGAGGATCTGGGGCCAACGTCCTGACTTTC. Residues: CASSPRREGRGSGANVLTF.